The source of this T cell receptor (beta chain) is a study of blood T cell repertoires in COVID-19. For the study at large: Researchers got acute and convalescent COVID-19 samples from the United States, Italy and Spain. PBMCs, B-cell-depleted T cells, or T cells were the source of the cDNA or gDNA that made up the material.

The V gene lost 3 bases and the J gene lost 4 bases, with 15 bases spanning the gap. Germline assignment: CDR1 DFQATT and CDR2 SNEGSKA (reference sequence). The CDR3 sequence is 14 residues long. Original methodology: For nucleated cells, counts were estimated from reference gene primer amplification. The assay was immunoSEQ multiplex PCR, and TCRdb's table has in-frame clones only and misses some. The V and J calls and clone size come from that table; D and trimming were worked out from the DNA. Here the sample spans 4,900 or so clones, roughly two thirds being singletons. Sequencing used peripheral blood. This receptor was identified in a human donor in a cohort sampled during active COVID-19. The chain carries TRBV20-1 and TRBJ2-5; maybe TRBD2 (6 bases). This chain's CDR3 is CSASRLGSPETQYF. As DNA, the CDR3 is TGCAGTGCTAGTCGACTAGGGTCGCCAGAGACCCAGTACTTC.